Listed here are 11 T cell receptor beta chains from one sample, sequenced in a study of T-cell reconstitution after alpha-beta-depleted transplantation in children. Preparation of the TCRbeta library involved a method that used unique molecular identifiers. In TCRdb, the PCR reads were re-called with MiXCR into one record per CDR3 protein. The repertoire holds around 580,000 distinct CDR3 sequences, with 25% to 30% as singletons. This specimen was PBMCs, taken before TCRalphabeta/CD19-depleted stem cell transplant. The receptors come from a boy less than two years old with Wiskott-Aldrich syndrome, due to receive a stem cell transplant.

The CDR3 DNA reads TGCAGCGTTGAAGGTGGCAGGGGAAAGAACACTGAAGCTTTCTTT. It is translated as CSVEGGRGKNTEAFF. V gene TRBV29-1 combines with J gene TRBJ1-1, with D possibly being TRBD1 (6 bases). The CDR3 runs 15 residues. Germline V lookup: CDR1 SQVTM, CDR2 ANQGSEA. V lost 1 base and J lost 1, with 13 bases in between.

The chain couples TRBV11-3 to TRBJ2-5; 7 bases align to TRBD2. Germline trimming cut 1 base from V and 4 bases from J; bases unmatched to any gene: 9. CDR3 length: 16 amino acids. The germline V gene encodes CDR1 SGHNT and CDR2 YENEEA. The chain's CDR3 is CASSLAGPSGVETQYF. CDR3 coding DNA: TGTGCCAGCAGCTTAGCCGGGCCCAGCGGGGTAGAGACCCAGTACTTC.

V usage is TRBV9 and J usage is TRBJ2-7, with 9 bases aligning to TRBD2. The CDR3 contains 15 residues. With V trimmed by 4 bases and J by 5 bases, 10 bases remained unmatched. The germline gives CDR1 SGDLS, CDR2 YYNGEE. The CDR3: CASSPKAGGPHEQYF. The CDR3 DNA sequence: TGTGCCAGCAGCCCTAAGGCGGGAGGGCCTCACGAGCAGTACTTC.

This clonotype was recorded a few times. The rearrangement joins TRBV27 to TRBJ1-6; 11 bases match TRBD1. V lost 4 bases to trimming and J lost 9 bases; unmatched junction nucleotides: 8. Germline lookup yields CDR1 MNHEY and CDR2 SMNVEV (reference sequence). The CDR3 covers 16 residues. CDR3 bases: TGTGCCAGCAGTTCCTATCCGGGACAGGGGGGTTCACCCCTCCACTTT. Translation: CASSSYPGQGGSPLHF.

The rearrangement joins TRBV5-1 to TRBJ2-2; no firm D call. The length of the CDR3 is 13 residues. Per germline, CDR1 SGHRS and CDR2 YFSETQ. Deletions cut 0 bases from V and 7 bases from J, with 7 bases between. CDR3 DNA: TGCGCCAGCAGCTTGGCTGCCGACGGGGAGCTGTTTTTT. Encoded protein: CASSLAADGELFF.

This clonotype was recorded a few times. CDR3 region: CASSLGSPDTQYF. For the CDR3, the DNA is TGTGCCAGCAGTTTGGGAAGCCCAGATACGCAGTATTTT. The chain couples TRBV12-3 or TRBV12-4 to TRBJ2-3; D unresolved. Trimming removed 3 bases at V and 4 bases at J, with 8 bases between. The CDR3 covers 13 residues.

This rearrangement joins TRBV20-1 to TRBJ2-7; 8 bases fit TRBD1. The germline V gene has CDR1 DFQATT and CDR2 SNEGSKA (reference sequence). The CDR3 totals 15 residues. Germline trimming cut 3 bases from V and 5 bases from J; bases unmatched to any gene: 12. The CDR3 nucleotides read TGCAGTGCTAGTCGGGACAGGTGGATCCTCGACGAGCAGTACTTC. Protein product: CSASRDRWILDEQYF.

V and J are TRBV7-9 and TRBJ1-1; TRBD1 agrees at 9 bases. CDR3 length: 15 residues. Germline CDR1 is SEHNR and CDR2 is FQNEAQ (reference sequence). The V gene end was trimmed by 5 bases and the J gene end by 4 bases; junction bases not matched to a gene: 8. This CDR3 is CASSVDRGVVTEAFF. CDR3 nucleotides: TGTGCCAGCAGCGTGGACAGGGGTGTGGTCACTGAAGCTTTCTTT.

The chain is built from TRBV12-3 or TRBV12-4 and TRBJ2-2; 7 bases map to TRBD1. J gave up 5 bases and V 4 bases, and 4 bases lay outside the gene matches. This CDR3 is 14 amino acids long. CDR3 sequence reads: CASSSRTGTGELFF. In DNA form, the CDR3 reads TGTGCCAGCAGTTCCCGGACAGGAACCGGGGAGCTGTTTTTT.

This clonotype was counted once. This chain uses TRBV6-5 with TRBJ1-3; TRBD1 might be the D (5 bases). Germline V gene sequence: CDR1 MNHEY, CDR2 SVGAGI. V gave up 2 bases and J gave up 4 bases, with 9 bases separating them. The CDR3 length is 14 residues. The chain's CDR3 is CASSYGTGGNTIYF. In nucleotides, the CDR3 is TGTGCCAGCAGTTACGGGACGGGAGGAAACACCATATATTTT.

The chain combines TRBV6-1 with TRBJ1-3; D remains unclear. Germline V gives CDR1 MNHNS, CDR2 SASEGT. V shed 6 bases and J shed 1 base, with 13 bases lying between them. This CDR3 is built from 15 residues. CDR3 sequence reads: CASSPSFDSGNTIYF. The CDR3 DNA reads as TGTGCCAGCAGCCCATCTTTCGATTCTGGAAACACCATATATTTT.